The 6 T cell receptor beta chains listed next were all sequenced from one sample in a study of response to subunit inactivated influenza vaccine. TCRdb reprocessed the RT-PCR reads via MiXCR and lists one record per CDR3 protein. The sample has about 780,000 distinct CDR3 sequences, under 20% seen once. The material was PBMCs from blood, obtained roughly 5 days after vaccination. These receptors all stem from a man aged 45 to 65 who received an inactivated influenza vaccine.

The chain combines TRBV5-1 with TRBJ2-7; D call uncertain. Trimming cost V 3 bases and J 0 bases, with 7 bases left between them. CDR3 length: 13 amino acids. CDR1 is SGHRS and CDR2 is YFSETQ in the germline V gene. In nucleotides, the CDR3 is TGCGCCAGCAGCTCACATCGCTCCTACGAGCAGTACTTC. Protein product: CASSSHRSYEQYF.

This clonotype was counted many times. The chain links TRBV12-3 or TRBV12-4 to TRBJ1-2, with D possibly matching TRBD1 (5 bases). With 4 bases removed from V and 7 bases from J, the gap between germline ends came to 10 bases. This CDR3 has 12 amino acids. Written as DNA, the CDR3 is TGTGCCAGCAGTTCCGCGGGGGGTGGCTACACCTTC. Translation gives CASSSAGGGYTF.

At least ten counts were recorded for this clonotype. The chain uses TRBV4-1 and TRBJ2-7; 9 bases are shared with TRBD1. The CDR3 contains 15 residues. Germline V CDR1 and CDR2: MGHRA, YSYEKL. V was pared by 1 base and J by 3 bases, with 4 bases of the junction left unmatched. CDR3: CASSQGPGQGYEQYF. Written as DNA, the CDR3 is TGCGCCAGCAGCCAAGGTCCGGGACAGGGCTACGAGCAGTACTTC.

This chain uses TRBV11-2 with TRBJ2-1; D call uncertain. With 4 bases removed from V and 11 bases from J, the gap between germline ends came to 15 bases. Germline V gene data show CDR1 as SGHAT and CDR2 as FQNNGV. The CDR3 sequence is 13 residues long. This chain's CDR3 is CASSSGLSIKQFF. For the CDR3, the DNA is TGTGCCAGCAGCTCCGGCCTGTCAATTAAGCAGTTCTTC. Based on the CDR3 plus reference TRBV11-2 and TRBJ2-1, the full variable domain is EAGVAQSPRYKIIEKRQSVAFWCNPISGHATLYWYQQILGQGPKLLIQFQNNGVVDDSQLPKDRFSAERLKGVDSTLKIQPAKLEDSAVYLCASSSGLSIKQFFGPGTRLTVL.

This clonotype was counted at least ten times. The CDR3 region has the DNA TGTGCCAGCAGCGTATCCCCAGGGGGCTCCTACGAGCAGTACTTC. Translating gives CASSVSPGGSYEQYF. The gene calls are TRBV9 and TRBJ2-7; 7 bases agree with TRBD1. Per the germline V gene, CDR1 is SGDLS and CDR2 is YYNGEE. The CDR3 length is 15 residues. J gave up 0 bases and V 1 base, and 4 bases lay outside the gene matches. Looking up the rest from reference TRBV9 and TRBJ2-7 gives the full variable domain: DSGVTQTPKHLITATGQRVTLRCSPRSGDLSVYWYQQSLDQGLQFLIQYYNGEERAKGNILERFSAQQFPDLHSELNLSSLELGDSALYFCASSVSPGGSYEQYFGPGTRLTVT.

With respect to this clonotype: It is unclear where the CDR3 begins or ends on the DNA, so no DNA is shown, and the CDR3 is as TCRdb lists it. The V call is TRBV12-3 or TRBV12-4, the J call TRBJ1-5; TRBD1, the table's D call, was not compared with the DNA. Inclusive of both ends, the CDR3 amounts to 13 amino acids. The CDR3 sequence: CASSSSGVAPQHF.